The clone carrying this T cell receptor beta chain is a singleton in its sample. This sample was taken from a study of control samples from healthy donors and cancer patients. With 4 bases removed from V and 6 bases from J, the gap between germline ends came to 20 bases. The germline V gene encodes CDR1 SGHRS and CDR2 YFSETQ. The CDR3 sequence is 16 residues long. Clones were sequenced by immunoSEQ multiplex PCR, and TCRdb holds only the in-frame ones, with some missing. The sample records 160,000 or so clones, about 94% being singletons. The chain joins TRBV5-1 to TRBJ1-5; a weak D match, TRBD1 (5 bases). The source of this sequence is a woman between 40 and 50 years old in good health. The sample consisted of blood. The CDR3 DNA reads TGCGCCAGCAGCCCGGAGGAGTTGAACGGGGGTCAGCCCCAGCATTTT. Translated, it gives CASSPEELNGGQPQHF.